The entry that follows covers one T cell receptor beta chain sequence. TCR beta CDR3 regions were amplified from RNA transcripts. With the HTBI primer set, the TCR CDR3 went through a first round of RT-PCR. Each CDR3 protein is one row after TCRdb ran MiXCR on the multiplex PCR reads. The data hold a few hundred thousand distinct CDR3 sequences, with 15% to 20% observed a single time. The sample comes from a study of T cells in Graves' hyperthyroidism and ophthalmopathy. The trim removed 6 bases at V and 5 bases at J, leaving 11 bases unmatched. Germline assignment: CDR1 MNHEY and CDR2 SVGEGT. The CDR3 runs to 15 residues.

Sequencing was carried out using blood. The TCR was taken from a woman between 40 and 50 years old with Graves' ophthalmopathy. The V gene is TRBV6-2 or TRBV6-3, the J gene TRBJ2-5; 8 positions match TRBD2. The CDR3: CASSYMSGSQETQYF. The DNA of the CDR3 is TGTGCCAGCAGCTACATGAGCGGGAGTCAGGAGACCCAGTACTTC.